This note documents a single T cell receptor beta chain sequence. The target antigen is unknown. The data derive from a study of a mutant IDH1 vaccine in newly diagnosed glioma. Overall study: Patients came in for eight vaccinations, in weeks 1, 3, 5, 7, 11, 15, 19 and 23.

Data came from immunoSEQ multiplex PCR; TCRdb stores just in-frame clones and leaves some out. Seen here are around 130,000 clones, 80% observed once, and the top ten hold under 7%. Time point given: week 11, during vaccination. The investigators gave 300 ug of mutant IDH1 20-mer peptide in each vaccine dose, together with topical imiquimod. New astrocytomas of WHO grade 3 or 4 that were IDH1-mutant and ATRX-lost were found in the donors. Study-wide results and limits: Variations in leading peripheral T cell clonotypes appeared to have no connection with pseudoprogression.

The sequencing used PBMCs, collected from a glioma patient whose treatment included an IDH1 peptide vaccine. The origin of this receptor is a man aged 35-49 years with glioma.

CDR3 DNA: TGTGCCAGCAGCTTTGGAGCAACTAATGAAAAACTGTTTTTT. Encoded protein: CASSFGATNEKLFF. The chain has TRBV5-4 and TRBJ1-4; D gene ambiguous. This CDR3 comprises 14 residues. Trimming removed 2 bases from V and 0 bases from J, with 5 bases in between. The germline V gene has CDR1 SGHNT and CDR2 YYREEE (reference sequence).